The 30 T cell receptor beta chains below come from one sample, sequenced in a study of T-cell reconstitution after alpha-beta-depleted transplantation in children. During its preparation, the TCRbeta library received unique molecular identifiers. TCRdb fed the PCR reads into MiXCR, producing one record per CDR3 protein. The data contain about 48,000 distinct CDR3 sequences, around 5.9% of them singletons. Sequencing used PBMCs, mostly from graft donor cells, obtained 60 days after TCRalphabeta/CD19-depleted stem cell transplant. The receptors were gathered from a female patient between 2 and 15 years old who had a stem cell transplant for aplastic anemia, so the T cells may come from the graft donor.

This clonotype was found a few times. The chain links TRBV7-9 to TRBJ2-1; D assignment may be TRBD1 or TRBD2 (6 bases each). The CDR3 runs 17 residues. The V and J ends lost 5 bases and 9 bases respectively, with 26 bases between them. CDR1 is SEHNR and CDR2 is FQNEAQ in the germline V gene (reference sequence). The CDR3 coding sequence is TGTGCCAGCAGCCCCAGCGGCAAGCGACGGAGGGGGATTGAGCAGTTCTTC. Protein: CASSPSGKRRRGIEQFF.

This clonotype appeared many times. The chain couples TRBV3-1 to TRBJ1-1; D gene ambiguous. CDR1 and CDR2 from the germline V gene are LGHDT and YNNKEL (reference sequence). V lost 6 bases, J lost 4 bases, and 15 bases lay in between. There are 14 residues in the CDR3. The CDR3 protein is CASRPQVWATEAFF. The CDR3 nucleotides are TGTGCCAGCAGGCCTCAGGTGTGGGCCACTGAAGCTTTCTTT.

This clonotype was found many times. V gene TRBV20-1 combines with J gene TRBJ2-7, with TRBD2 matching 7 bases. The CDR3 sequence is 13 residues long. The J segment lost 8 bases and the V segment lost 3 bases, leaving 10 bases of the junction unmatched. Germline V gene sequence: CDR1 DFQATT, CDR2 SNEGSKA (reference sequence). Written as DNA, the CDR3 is TGCAGTGCTAGCCGACTAGCTCCTCAGCAGCAGTACTTC. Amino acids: CSASRLAPQQQYF.

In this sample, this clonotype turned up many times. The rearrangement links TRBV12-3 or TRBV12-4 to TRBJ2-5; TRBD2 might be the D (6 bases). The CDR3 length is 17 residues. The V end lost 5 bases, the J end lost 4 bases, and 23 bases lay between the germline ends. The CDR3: CASSPRLGPMEGETQYF. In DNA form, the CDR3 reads TGTGCCAGCAGTCCTAGATTGGGCCCCATGGAGGGAGAGACCCAGTACTTC.

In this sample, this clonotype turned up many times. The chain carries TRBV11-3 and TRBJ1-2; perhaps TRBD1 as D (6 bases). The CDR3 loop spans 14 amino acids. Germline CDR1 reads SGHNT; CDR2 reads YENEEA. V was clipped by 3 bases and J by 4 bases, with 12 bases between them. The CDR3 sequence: CASSFKQDSYGYTF. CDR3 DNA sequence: TGTGCCAGCAGCTTCAAACAGGACAGCTATGGCTACACCTTC.

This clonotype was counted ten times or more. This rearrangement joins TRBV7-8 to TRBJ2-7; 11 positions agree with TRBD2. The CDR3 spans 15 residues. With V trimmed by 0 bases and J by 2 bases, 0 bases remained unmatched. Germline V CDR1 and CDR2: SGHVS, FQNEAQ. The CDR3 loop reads CASSLASGRAYEQYF. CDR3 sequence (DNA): TGTGCCAGCAGCTTAGCTAGCGGGAGGGCCTACGAGCAGTACTTC.

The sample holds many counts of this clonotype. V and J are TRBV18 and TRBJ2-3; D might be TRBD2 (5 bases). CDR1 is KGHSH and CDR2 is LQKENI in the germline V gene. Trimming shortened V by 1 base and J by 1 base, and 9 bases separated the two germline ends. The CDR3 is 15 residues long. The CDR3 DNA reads TGTGCCAGCTCACCACTAGACGGGGGCACAGATACGCAGTATTTT. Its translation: CASSPLDGGTDTQYF. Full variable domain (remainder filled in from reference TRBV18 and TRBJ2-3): NAGVMQNPRHLVRRRGQEARLRCSPMKGHSHVYWYRQLPEEGLKFMVYLQKENIIDESGMPKERFSAEFPKEGPSILRIQQVVRGDSAAYFCASSPLDGGTDTQYFGPGTRLTVL.

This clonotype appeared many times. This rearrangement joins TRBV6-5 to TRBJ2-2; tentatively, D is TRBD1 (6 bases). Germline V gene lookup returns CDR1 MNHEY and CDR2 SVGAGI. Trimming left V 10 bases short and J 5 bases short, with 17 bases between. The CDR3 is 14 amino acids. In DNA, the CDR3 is TGTGCCACCTGCGTCGCGACAGGAACCGGGGAGCTGTTTTTT. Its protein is CATCVATGTGELFF.

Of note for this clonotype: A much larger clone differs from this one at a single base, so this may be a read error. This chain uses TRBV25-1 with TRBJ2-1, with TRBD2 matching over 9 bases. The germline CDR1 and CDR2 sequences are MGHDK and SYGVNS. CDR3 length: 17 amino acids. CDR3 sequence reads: CASSEFKGGGAYNELFF. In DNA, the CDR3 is TGTGCCAGCAGTGAATTTAAGGGCGGGGGGGCCTACAATGAGCTGTTCTTC.

CDR3: CASSPWTGGGYGYTF. The DNA of the CDR3 is TGTGCCAGCAGCCCGTGGACAGGGGGTGGCTATGGCTACACCTTC. The gene calls are TRBV11-2 and TRBJ1-2, with 10 positions matching TRBD1. The CDR3 loop spans 15 amino acids. The J segment lost 4 bases and the V segment lost 5 bases, leaving 7 bases of the junction unmatched. The germline gives CDR1 SGHAT, CDR2 FQNNGV.

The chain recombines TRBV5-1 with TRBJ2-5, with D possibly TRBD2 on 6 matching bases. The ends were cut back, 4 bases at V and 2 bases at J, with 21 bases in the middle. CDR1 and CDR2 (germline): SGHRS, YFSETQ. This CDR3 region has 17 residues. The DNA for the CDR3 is TGCGCCAGCAGCAAGTTAAATTCAGCGGGTTCACAAGAGACCCAGTACTTC. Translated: CASSKLNSAGSQETQYF.

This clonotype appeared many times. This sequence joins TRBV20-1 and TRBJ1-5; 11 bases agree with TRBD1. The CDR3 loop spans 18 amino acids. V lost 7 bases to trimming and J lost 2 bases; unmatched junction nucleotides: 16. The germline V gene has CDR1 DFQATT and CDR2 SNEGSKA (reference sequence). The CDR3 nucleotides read TGCAGTGTTATTCCCCGGGACAGGGGGAAGTTCGGCAATCAGCCCCAGCATTTT. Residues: CSVIPRDRGKFGNQPQHF.

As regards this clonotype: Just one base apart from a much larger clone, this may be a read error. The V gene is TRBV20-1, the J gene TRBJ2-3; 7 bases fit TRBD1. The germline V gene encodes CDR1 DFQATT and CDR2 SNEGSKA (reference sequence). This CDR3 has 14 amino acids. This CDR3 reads CTADKNLKDRQQYF. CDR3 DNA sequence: TGCACTGCTGACAAAAATCTGAAGGACAGGCAGCAGTATTTT.

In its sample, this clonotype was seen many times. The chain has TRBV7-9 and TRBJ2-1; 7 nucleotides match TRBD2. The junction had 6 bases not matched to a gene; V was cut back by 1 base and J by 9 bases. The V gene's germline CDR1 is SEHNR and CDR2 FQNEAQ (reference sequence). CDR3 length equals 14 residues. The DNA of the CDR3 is TGTGCCAGCAGCTTAGAGTTGCGCGGGAGTGAGCAGTTCTTC. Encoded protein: CASSLELRGSEQFF.

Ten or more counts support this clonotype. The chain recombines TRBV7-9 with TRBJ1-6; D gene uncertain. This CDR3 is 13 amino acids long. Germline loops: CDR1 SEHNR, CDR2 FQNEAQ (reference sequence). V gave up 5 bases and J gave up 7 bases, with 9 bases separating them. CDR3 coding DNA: TGTGCCAGCAGCCCAGACGGGAATTCACCCCTCCACTTT. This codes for CASSPDGNSPLHF.

DNA of the CDR3: TGTGCCAGCAGCCCGGGGGGGCTCGCCAAAAACATTCAGTACTTC. Translation gives CASSPGGLAKNIQYF. This chain connects TRBV3-1 to TRBJ2-4; 8 bases are shared with TRBD2. Trimming took 4 bases from V and 1 from J; bases not matched to a gene: 3. Germline loops: CDR1 LGHDT, CDR2 YNNKEL (reference sequence). The CDR3 spans 15 residues. Full variable domain (remainder filled in from reference TRBV3-1 and TRBJ2-4): DTAVSQTPKYLVTQMGNDKSIKCEQNLGHDTMYWYKQDSKKFLKIMFSYNNKELIINETVPNRFSPKSPDKAHLNLHINSLELGDSAVYFCASSPGGLAKNIQYFGAGTRLSVL.

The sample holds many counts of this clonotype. CDR3 amino acids: CSAKEGTGSGETQYF. The CDR3 DNA follows: TGCAGTGCTAAGGAAGGGACAGGGTCCGGAGAGACCCAGTACTTC. The chain carries TRBV20-1 and TRBJ2-5; 9 bases align to TRBD1. CDR1 and CDR2 (germline): DFQATT, SNEGSKA (reference sequence). Unmatched junction bases numbered 10, after V lost 4 bases and J lost 4 bases. This CDR3 has 15 residues.

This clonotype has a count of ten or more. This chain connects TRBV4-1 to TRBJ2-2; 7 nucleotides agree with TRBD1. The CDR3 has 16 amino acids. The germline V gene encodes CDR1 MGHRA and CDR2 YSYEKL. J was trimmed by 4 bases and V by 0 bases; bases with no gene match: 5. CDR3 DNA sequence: TGCGCCAGCAGCCAAGAGATTGGGACAGTCACCGGGGAGCTGTTTTTT. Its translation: CASSQEIGTVTGELFF.

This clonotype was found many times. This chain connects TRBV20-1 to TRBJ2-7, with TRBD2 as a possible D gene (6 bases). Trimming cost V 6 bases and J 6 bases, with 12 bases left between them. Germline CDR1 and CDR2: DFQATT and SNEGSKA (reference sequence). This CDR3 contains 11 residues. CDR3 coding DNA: TGCAGTGCCGATCTAGCGTCCGAGCAGTACTTC. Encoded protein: CSADLASEQYF.

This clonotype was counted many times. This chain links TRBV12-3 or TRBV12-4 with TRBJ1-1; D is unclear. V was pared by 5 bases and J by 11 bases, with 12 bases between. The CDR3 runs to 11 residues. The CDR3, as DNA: TGTGCCAGCAGTCGGAACTTGCAGGCTTTCTTT. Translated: CASSRNLQAFF.

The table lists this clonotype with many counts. The CDR3 spells CATHSLGNTEAFF. CDR3 DNA sequence: TGTGCCACCCACTCCCTGGGGAACACTGAAGCTTTCTTT. This chain links TRBV6-1 with TRBJ1-1, with D unresolved. This CDR3 region has 13 residues. Germline V lookup: CDR1 MNHNS, CDR2 SASEGT. V shed 10 bases and J shed 1 base, with 13 bases lying between them.

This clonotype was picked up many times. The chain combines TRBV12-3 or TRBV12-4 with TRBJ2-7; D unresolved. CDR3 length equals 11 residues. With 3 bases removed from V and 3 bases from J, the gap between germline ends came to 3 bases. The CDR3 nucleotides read TGTGCCAGCAGTTTTTTCTACGAGCAGTACTTC. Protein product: CASSFFYEQYF.

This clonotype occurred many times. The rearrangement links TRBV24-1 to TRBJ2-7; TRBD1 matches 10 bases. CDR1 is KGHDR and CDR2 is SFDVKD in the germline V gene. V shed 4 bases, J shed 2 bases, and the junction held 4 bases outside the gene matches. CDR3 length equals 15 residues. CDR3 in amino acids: CATSETGTGAYEQYF. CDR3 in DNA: TGTGCCACCAGTGAAACCGGGACAGGGGCCTACGAGCAGTACTTC.

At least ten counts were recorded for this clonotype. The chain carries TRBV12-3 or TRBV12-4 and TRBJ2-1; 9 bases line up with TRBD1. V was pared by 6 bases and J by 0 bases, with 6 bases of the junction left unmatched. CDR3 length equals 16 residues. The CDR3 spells CASRSGQGSSYNEQFF. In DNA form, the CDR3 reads TGTGCCAGCAGATCGGGACAGGGCAGCTCCTACAATGAGCAGTTCTTC.

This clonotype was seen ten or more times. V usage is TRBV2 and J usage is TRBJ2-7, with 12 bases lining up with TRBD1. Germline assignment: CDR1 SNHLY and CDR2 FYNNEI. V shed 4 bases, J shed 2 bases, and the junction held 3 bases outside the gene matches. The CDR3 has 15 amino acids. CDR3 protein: CASSVGDRGPYEQYF. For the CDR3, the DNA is TGTGCCAGCAGTGTCGGGGACAGGGGGCCCTACGAGCAGTACTTC.

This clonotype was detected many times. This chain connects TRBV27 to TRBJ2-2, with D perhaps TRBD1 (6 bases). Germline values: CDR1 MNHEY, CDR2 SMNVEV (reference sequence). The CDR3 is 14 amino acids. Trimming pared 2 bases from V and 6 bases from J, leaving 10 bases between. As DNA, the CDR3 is TGTGCCAGCAGTTTACTCGACAGGTCCGGGGAGCTGTTTTTT. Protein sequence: CASSLLDRSGELFF.

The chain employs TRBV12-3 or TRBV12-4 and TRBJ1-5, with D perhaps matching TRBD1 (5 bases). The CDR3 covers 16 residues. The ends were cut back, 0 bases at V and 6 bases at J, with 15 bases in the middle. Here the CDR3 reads CASSLAAGQGSQPQHF. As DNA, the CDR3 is TGTGCCAGCAGTTTAGCGGCAGGTCAGGGCTCTCAGCCCCAGCATTTT.

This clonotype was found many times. The CDR3 spells CSAKMGTDSYEQYF. The DNA of the CDR3 is TGCAGTGCTAAGATGGGGACGGATTCCTACGAGCAGTACTTC. The genes are TRBV20-1 and TRBJ2-7; D is possibly TRBD1 or TRBD2 (5 bases each). V lost 4 bases and J 1 base, leaving 14 bases between the germline ends. In germline, CDR1 is DFQATT, CDR2 SNEGSKA (reference sequence). The length of the CDR3 is 14 residues.

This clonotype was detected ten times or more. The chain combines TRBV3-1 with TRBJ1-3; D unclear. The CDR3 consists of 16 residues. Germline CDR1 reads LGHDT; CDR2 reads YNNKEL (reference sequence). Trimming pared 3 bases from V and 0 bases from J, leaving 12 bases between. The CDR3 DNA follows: TGTGCCAGCAGCCAGATAGACGTCTCCTCTGGAAACACCATATATTTT. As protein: CASSQIDVSSGNTIYF.

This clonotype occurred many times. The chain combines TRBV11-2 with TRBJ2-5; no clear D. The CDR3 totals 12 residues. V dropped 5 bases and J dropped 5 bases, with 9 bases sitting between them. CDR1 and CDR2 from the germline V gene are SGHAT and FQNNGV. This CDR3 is CASSRNGETQYF. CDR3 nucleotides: TGTGCCAGCAGCCGAAATGGGGAGACCCAGTACTTC.